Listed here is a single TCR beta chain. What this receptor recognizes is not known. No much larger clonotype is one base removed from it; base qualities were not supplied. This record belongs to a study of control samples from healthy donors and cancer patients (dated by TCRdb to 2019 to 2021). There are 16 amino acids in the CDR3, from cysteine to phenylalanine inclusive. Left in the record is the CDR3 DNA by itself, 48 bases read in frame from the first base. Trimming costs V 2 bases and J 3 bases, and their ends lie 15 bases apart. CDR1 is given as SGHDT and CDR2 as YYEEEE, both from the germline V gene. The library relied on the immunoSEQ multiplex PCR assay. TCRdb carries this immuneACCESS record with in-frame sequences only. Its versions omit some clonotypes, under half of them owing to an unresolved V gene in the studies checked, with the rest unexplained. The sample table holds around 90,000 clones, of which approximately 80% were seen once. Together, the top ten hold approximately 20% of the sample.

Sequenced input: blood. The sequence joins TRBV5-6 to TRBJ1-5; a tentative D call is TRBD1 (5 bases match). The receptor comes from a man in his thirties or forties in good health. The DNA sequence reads TGTGCCAGCAGCTTCTTGAGACAGACGGCCAATCAGCCCCAGCATTTT. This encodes CASSFLRQTANQPQHF.